This T cell receptor beta chain was captured in a study of T cells in Graves' hyperthyroidism and ophthalmopathy. Study findings and constraints: Blood also held most thyroid clonotypes expanded beyond 0.001.

Clinical symptoms, serum thyroxine and TRAb, thyroid ultrasound and orbital computed tomography were used for the diagnoses. Cells are PBMCs isolated from roughly 9.3 ml of fresh blood. Amplification of TCR beta CDR3 regions used RNA as the template. The HTBI set primed first-round TCR CDR3 RT-PCR. MiXCR was run by TCRdb on the multiplex PCR reads, yielding one entry per CDR3 protein. The sample lists some 270,000 distinct CDR3 sequences; approximately 25% were seen once. This clonotype appeared many times. Its antigen is unknown. V lost 6 bases and J 5 bases, leaving 16 bases between the germline ends. The germline V gene has CDR1 MNHEY and CDR2 SVGEGT. The CDR3 has 14 amino acids.

The TCR comes from a middle-aged woman with Graves' ophthalmopathy. The sequencing sample was made of blood. J is TRBJ2-5 and V is TRBV6-2 or TRBV6-3, with a possible D match to TRBD2 (6 bases). The CDR3 protein is CASSKLARGETQYF. CDR3 in DNA: TGTGCCAGCAGCAAACTAGCTCGTGGGGAGACCCAGTACTTC.